The clone carrying this TCR beta chain was observed at least ten times. The target antigen is unknown. V lost 2 bases to trimming and J lost 1 base, with 5 bases between them. CDR3 size: 14 residues. Germline values: CDR1 MNHEY, CDR2 SMNVEV (reference sequence). This sample is part of a study of T cells in Graves' hyperthyroidism and ophthalmopathy. Study-wide results and limits: Blood also carried most thyroid clonotypes expanded above 0.001.

On the basis of clinical symptoms, serum thyroxine and TRAb, thyroid ultrasound and orbital computed tomography, diagnoses were made. Amplification targeted TCR beta CDR3 regions from RNA transcripts. A first-round RT-PCR of the TCR CDR3 used the HTBI primer set. Using its own MiXCR run on the multiplex PCR reads, TCRdb lists one record per CDR3 protein. The sample lists 490,000 or so distinct CDR3 sequences, around 50% occurring once. This sequence originates from an adult woman with Graves' disease, either hyperthyroidism or ophthalmopathy (not recorded which). Sequenced material: peripheral blood or thyroid tissue (not recorded which). This chain joins TRBV27 and TRBJ2-2; no reliable D call. The CDR3: CASSLKRNTGELFF. In nucleotides, the CDR3 is TGTGCCAGCAGTTTAAAGCGGAACACCGGGGAGCTGTTTTTT.